The clone carrying this T cell receptor (beta chain) was recorded at least ten times. Antigen specificity is unknown. This CDR3 region has 16 residues. The germline V gene encodes CDR1 LGHNA and CDR2 YNFKEQ. Trimming shortened V by 1 base and J by 4 bases, and 11 bases separated the two germline ends. The sample comes from a study of Graves' ophthalmopathy and Graves' hyperthyroidism. Overall study findings and caveats: At less than 71% sensitivity and approximately 72% specificity, the model predicted progression of the ophthalmopathy.

Researchers took RNA transcripts and amplified TCR beta CDR3 regions from them. HTBI-primed RT-PCR formed the first round, and a multiplex PCR formed the second. TCRdb fed the multiplex PCR reads into MiXCR, producing one record per CDR3 protein. This repertoire shows fewer than 70,000 distinct CDR3 sequences, approximately 47% found once; its top ten account for around 4.5%. This sequence originates from an adult woman with Graves' ophthalmopathy. The rearrangement links TRBV4-2 to TRBJ1-6, with D possibly matching TRBD1 (6 bases). Sequencing was carried out using peripheral blood. The CDR3 sequence is CASSQVPGAYNSPLHF. The CDR3 DNA reads TGTGCCAGCAGCCAAGTACCAGGGGCGTATAATTCACCCCTCCACTTT.